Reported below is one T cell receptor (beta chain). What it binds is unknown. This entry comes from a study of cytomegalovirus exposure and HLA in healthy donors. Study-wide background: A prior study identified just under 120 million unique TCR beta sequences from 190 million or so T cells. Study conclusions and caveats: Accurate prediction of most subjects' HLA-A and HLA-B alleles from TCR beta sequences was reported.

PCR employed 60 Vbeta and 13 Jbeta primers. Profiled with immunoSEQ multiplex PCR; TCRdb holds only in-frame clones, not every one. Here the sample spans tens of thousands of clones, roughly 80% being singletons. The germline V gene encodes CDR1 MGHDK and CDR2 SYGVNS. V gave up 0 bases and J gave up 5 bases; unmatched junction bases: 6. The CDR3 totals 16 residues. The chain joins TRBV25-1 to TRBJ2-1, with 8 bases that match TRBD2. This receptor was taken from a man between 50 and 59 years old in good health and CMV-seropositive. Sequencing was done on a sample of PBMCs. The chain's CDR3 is CASSEYVPGGNNEQFF. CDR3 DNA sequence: TGTGCCAGCAGTGAATACGTCCCGGGAGGGAACAATGAGCAGTTCTTC.